A selection of T cell receptor beta chains follows, all from one sample in a study of cytomegalovirus exposure and HLA in healthy donors. Sequencing used immunoSEQ multiplex PCR; TCRdb keeps in-frame clones, though not all of them. This table holds 70,000 to 95,000 clones, about 76% found once. Sequenced input: PBMCs. All receptors derive from a woman aged 35 to 49 in good health and CMV-seropositive. Both conserved end residues are trimmed from each CDR3. D genes are given only for firm matches.

V,D,J,CDR3
TRBV7-8,TRBD2,TRBJ2-1,ASSSLPGLAGAVYNEQF
TRBV7-6,TRBD2,TRBJ2-5,ASSLGLADQETQY
TRBV7-9,NA,TRBJ1-5,ASSLLDQPQH
TRBV6-5,TRBD2,TRBJ2-1,ASSYGGGAINNEQF
TRBV7-9,NA,TRBJ1-5,ASRGLDGTSNQPQH
TRBV2,TRBD1,TRBJ1-4,ASSVRDRGLSTNEKLF
TRBV25-1,NA,TRBJ1-2,ASLQVAGDGYT
TRBV4-2,NA,TRBJ1-1,ASSQGAKNTEAF
TRBV7-9,NA,TRBJ1-1,ASSPDGGHTEAF
TRBV7-9,TRBD1,TRBJ1-5,ASSNDRVGNQPQH
TRBV19,NA,TRBJ2-7,ASSDLYEQY
TRBV2,TRBD2,TRBJ2-7,ASRITSGGEQY
TRBV6-1,TRBD1,TRBJ1-4,ASSEQARSAGGNEKLF
TRBV6-4,NA,TRBJ2-1,ASSDSRGPTPNAYNEQF
TRBV2,NA,TRBJ2-1,ASRGTSGNEQF
TRBV28,TRBD1,TRBJ1-5,ASSSTGANQPQH
TRBV27,TRBD1,TRBJ2-7,ASSLTGTYEQY
TRBV19,TRBD1,TRBJ2-7,ASSDRESAYEQY
TRBV28,NA,TRBJ1-2,ASRDKNNYGYT
TRBV6-5,NA,TRBJ2-3,ASRPGLVADTQY
TRBV7-6,TRBD1,TRBJ1-6,ASSPRTGVGNSPLH
TRBV30,NA,TRBJ2-2,AWSRRQAGGELF
TRBV5-1,TRBD2,TRBJ2-3,ASSSRLAGDSDTQY
TRBV4-1,NA,TRBJ2-7,ASSQVEDSYEQY
TRBV18,NA,TRBJ2-2,ASSPDRESNTGELF
TRBV19,TRBD1,TRBJ1-1,ASRGQANTEAF
TRBV10-3,TRBD1,TRBJ1-2,AIRPTGNYGYT
TRBV11-2,NA,TRBJ1-1,ASSLGQRGPPWENTEAF
TRBV4-3,TRBD2,TRBJ2-1,ASSQATGTSGRARNEQF
TRBV15,TRBD1,TRBJ1-4,ATSRGTGGNEKLF
TRBV29-1,TRBD1,TRBJ1-5,SVGQGLDQPQH
TRBV9,TRBD2,TRBJ2-3,ASSANPGLSSDTQY
TRBV7-2,NA,TRBJ2-7,ASSFSSLGYEQY
TRBV13,TRBD2,TRBJ2-3,ASSPRAGGTDTQY
TRBV4-3,NA,TRBJ2-7,ASSLTLGYEQY
TRBV11-3,NA,TRBJ1-1,ASSLDVGGFAF
TRBV7-9,NA,TRBJ1-4,ASSLEGLRGEKLF
TRBV5-1,TRBD1,TRBJ1-2,ASSLGGQHRDYGYT
TRBV9,NA,TRBJ2-7,ASSKGPEAYEQY
TRBV6-5,NA,TRBJ2-1,ATHPGSPYNEQF
TRBV27,TRBD1,TRBJ1-5,ASSPWTGTRARESNQPQH
TRBV2,NA,TRBJ2-1,ASSERQGPYNEQF
TRBV4-3,NA,TRBJ2-7,ASSQDSGLYEQY
TRBV6-5,NA,TRBJ1-1,ASSSGDQNTEAF
TRBV5-1,TRBD2,TRBJ2-1,ASSSRVGQRGPWDEQF
TRBV7-8,NA,TRBJ1-1,ASSLGGRNTEAF
TRBV14,NA,TRBJ1-2,ASSPGQITNYGYT
TRBV29-1,TRBD1,TRBJ2-3,SVRTGITDTQY
TRBV5-1,NA,TRBJ1-4,ASSLARRGFEKLF
TRBV30,TRBD2,TRBJ2-7,AWSVPGEGYYEQY
TRBV7-6,NA,TRBJ2-1,ASSLAGVNPYNEQF
TRBV7-7,NA,TRBJ2-2,AGSSGRLVTNTGELF
TRBV4-1,NA,TRBJ1-1,ASSQVGGDWDTEAF
TRBV30,TRBD1,TRBJ1-1,AWSVGGREAF
TRBV4-2,NA,TRBJ2-5,ASSQSISETQY
TRBV27,NA,TRBJ2-5,ASSPQGRQETQY
TRBV27,NA,TRBJ2-1,ASSPRPEAKF
TRBV10-3,NA,TRBJ1-5,AISERTSNQPQH
TRBV11-2,TRBD1,TRBJ2-2,ASSRDRILAGELF